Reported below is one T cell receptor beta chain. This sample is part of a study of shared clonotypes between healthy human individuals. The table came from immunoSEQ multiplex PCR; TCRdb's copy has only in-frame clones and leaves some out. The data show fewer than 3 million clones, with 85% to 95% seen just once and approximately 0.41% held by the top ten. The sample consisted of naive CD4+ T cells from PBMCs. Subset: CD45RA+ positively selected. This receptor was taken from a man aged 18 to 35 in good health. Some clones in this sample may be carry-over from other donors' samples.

The CDR3 region has the DNA TGTGCCAGCAGCTTCCACAGGGGTAGCGAAAAACTGTTTTTT. Its protein product is CASSFHRGSEKLFF. This chain links TRBV7-8 with TRBJ1-4; 7 bases match TRBD1. V lost 3 bases and J lost 8; bases outside the gene matches: 6. The germline CDR1 and CDR2 sequences are SGHVS and FQNEAQ. CDR3 length equals 14 residues.